One sample yielded the 9 T cell receptor beta chains listed below, sequenced in a study of cytomegalovirus exposure and HLA in healthy donors. Primers for the PCR totalled 60 Vbeta and 13 Jbeta. Profiled with immunoSEQ multiplex PCR; TCRdb holds only in-frame clones, not every one. The sample data list approximately 46,000 clones. Sequenced sample: PBMCs. Every receptor here comes from a male donor in good health and CMV-seronegative.

This sequence joins TRBV14 and TRBJ2-7; D may be TRBD2 (6 bases). The ends were cut back, 1 base at V and 4 bases at J, with 14 bases in the middle. CDR1 and CDR2 (germline): SGHDN, FVKESK. The CDR3 loop spans 15 amino acids. The CDR3, as DNA: TGTGCCAGCAGCCAAGGGGTGGGAGGTCTATACGAGCAGTACTTC. As protein: CASSQGVGGLYEQYF.

The chain couples TRBV6-1 to TRBJ2-5; possible D gene TRBD2, 5 bases. This CDR3 spans 16 amino acids. Trimming removed 3 bases at V and 3 bases at J, with 17 bases between. Germline CDR1 MNHNS, CDR2 SASEGT. CDR3 residues: CASSDLGIKIKETQYF. CDR3 in DNA: TGTGCCAGCAGTGACCTCGGGATTAAGATCAAAGAGACCCAGTACTTC.

The chain combines TRBV6-6 with TRBJ2-1, with D possibly matching TRBD2 (6 bases). In germline, CDR1 is MNHNY, CDR2 SVGAGI (reference sequence). The CDR3 covers 13 residues. V dropped 6 bases and J dropped 4 bases, with 10 bases sitting between them. CDR3 DNA sequence: TGTGCCAGCAGAACCGGGACTTACAATGAGCAGTTCTTC. Its translation is CASRTGTYNEQFF.

This chain links TRBV9 with TRBJ2-2; D might be TRBD2 (6 bases). CDR3 length equals 19 residues. Trimming left V 5 bases short and J 7 bases short, with 30 bases between. Germline V lookup: CDR1 SGDLS, CDR2 YYNGEE. In DNA, the CDR3 is TGTGCCAGCAGTCGTTGGATCTCTCCGGGAGTTCGGGCACACGGGGAGCTGTTTTTT. Its translation is CASSRWISPGVRAHGELFF.

V usage is TRBV2 and J usage is TRBJ1-6; the D gene is possibly TRBD1 (6 bases). The CDR3 runs 13 residues. The germline V gene has CDR1 SNHLY and CDR2 FYNNEI. Trimming removed 7 bases from V and 6 bases from J, with 10 bases in between. CDR3: CASTDRSNSPLHF. CDR3 nucleotide sequence: TGTGCCAGCACCGACAGGTCTAATTCACCCCTCCACTTT.

The chain joins TRBV7-2 to TRBJ2-3; maybe TRBD2 (6 bases). Germline values: CDR1 SGHTA, CDR2 FQGNSA. The CDR3 is made up of 15 amino acids. V dropped 5 bases and J dropped 3 bases, with 15 bases sitting between them. This CDR3 is CASSHKLAKTDTQYF. The CDR3 coding sequence is TGTGCCAGCAGCCATAAACTAGCAAAGACAGATACGCAGTATTTT.

This chain connects TRBV7-2 to TRBJ2-5; TRBD1 might be the D (6 bases). CDR1 and CDR2 (germline): SGHTA, FQGNSA. V was trimmed by 3 bases and J by 3 bases, leaving 11 bases between them. The CDR3 covers 14 residues. CDR3 in amino acids: CASSFMAGEETQYF. In nucleotides, the CDR3 is TGTGCCAGCAGCTTCATGGCAGGGGAAGAGACCCAGTACTTC.

V gene TRBV5-8 combines with J gene TRBJ1-2, with D possibly TRBD1 on 6 matching bases. The germline CDR1 and CDR2 sequences are SGHTS and YDEGEE. V gave up 5 bases and J gave up 8 bases, with 19 bases separating them. CDR3 length: 14 residues. The CDR3 DNA follows: TGTGCCAGCAGTCCTCAGGGGAGAGTAGCCGGCTACACCTTC. Translated, it gives CASSPQGRVAGYTF.

The rearrangement joins TRBV18 to TRBJ2-7; 7 bases map to TRBD2. V dropped 4 bases and J dropped 0; count of bases not matched to a gene: 3. Germline CDR1 reads KGHSH; CDR2 reads LQKENI. The CDR3 has 14 residues. The CDR3 loop is CASSRGRASYEQYF. CDR3 nucleotides: TGTGCCAGCTCACGTGGGAGGGCCTCCTACGAGCAGTACTTC.